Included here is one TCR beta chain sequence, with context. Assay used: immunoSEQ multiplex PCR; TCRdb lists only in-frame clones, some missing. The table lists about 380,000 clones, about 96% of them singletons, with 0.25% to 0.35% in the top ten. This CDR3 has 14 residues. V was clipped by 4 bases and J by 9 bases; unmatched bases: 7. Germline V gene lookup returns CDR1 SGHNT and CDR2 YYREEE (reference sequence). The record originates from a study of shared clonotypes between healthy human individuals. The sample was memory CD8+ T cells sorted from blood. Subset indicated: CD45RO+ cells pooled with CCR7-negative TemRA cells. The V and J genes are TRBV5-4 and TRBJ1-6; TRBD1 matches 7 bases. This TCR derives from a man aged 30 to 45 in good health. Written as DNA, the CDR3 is TGTGCCAGCAGCCAGGGACAGCTGCGTTCACCCCTCCACTTT. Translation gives CASSQGQLRSPLHF.